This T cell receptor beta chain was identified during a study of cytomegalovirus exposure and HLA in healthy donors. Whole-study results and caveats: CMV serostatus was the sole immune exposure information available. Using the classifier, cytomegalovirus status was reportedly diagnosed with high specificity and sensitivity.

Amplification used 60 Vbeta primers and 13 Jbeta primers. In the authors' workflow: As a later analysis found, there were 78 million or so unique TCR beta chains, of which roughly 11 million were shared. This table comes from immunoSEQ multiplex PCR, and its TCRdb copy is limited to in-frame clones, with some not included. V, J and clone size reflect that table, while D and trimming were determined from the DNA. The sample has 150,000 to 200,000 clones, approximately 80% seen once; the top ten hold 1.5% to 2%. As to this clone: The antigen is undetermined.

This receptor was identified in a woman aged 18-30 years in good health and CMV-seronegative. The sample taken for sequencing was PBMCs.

The CDR3 region is CASGSPRVSGNTIYF. CDR3 nucleotides: TGTGCCAGCGGATCCCCCAGGGTCTCTGGAAACACCATATATTTT. The chain carries TRBV6-1 and TRBJ1-3; maybe TRBD1 (5 bases). Germline CDR1 is MNHNS and CDR2 is SASEGT. The length of the CDR3 is 15 residues. V lost 8 bases, J lost 0 bases, and 14 bases lay in between.